The rows below give T cell receptor beta chains drawn from one sample of a study of shared clonotypes between healthy human individuals. Some clones are missing from TCRdb's copy, which holds only in-frame ones; the method was immunoSEQ multiplex PCR. The sample has a few million clones, 85% to 95% seen once; the top ten hold 0.35% to 0.5%. The sequenced sample consisted of naive CD4+ T cells from PBMCs. The receptors derive from a man younger than 35 in good health. Some clones in this sample may be carry-over from other donors' samples. Each CDR3 is given with its conserved first and last residue.

>TRBJ1-2|TRBV7-9
CASSLSGGGYTF
>TRBJ2-7|TRBV6-5
CASFLRSSYEQYF
>TRBJ2-3|TRBV5-4
CASSPGQVGAGTQYF
>TRBJ2-3|TRBV2
CANSQGTATDTQYF
>TRBJ2-7|TRBV2
CASSDGGWSYEQYF
>TRBJ2-1|TRBV2
CASSLARLAEVFF
>TRBJ2-3|TRBV7-3
CASSSKGTDTQYF
>TRBJ2-5|TRBV28
CASSLSSGRGRETQYF
>TRBJ2-2|TRBV5-4
CASSAENRDSGELFF
>TRBJ1-3|TRBV9
CASSVAGQGAGNTIYF
>TRBJ2-3|TRBV5-4
CASSRPPPQTDTQYF
>TRBJ2-3|TRBV11-2
CASSLVAGGATDTQYF
>TRBJ2-2|TRBV5-1
CASSQGLAGSTGELFF
>TRBJ1-1|TRBV5-5
CASSPAAGADTEAFF
>TRBJ1-2|TRBV6-6
CASSYGGGGYTF
>TRBJ2-5|TRBV4-1
CASSQGVQETQYF
>TRBJ2-1|TRBV4-3
CASSQVWLADNEQFF
>TRBJ2-2|TRBV11-3
CASSSRGLAGGQGELFF
>TRBJ2-3|TRBV12-5
CASGFSGTDTQYF
>TRBJ1-1|TRBV11-2
CASGHPGGAEAFF
>TRBJ2-7|TRBV25-1
CASSESTGILSGEQYF
>TRBJ2-5|TRBV7-3
CASSLGPEETQYF
>TRBJ2-1|TRBV7-9
CASRPLGEWRQFF